The 13 T cell receptor beta chains below all came from one sample that was sequenced in a study of T cells in Graves' hyperthyroidism and ophthalmopathy. Amplified TCR beta CDR3 regions derived from RNA transcripts. Initially, a first-round RT-PCR of the TCR CDR3 employed the HTBI primer set. One entry per CDR3 protein, called by TCRdb with MiXCR from the multiplex PCR reads. In the table there are hundreds of thousands of distinct CDR3 sequences, 20% to 25% of which are singletons. Material for sequencing was blood. The source of these receptors is a man aged 30 to 39 with Graves' ophthalmopathy.

This clonotype was recorded at least ten times. V usage is TRBV2 and J usage is TRBJ1-3; a weak D match, TRBD1 (6 bases). V lost 7 bases and J lost 8, with 15 bases in between. The CDR3 runs 13 residues. Germline CDR1 reads SNHLY; CDR2 reads FYNNEI. The CDR3 coding sequence is TGTGCCAGCACCGAACAGGGTGGGGACACCATATATTTT. It encodes CASTEQGGDTIYF.

J is TRBJ1-2 and V is TRBV29-1, with D possibly being TRBD1 (6 bases). Looked up from germline, CDR1 is SQVTM and CDR2 is ANQGSEA. The V and J ends lost 6 bases and 8 bases respectively, with 28 bases between them. The CDR3 extends over 16 amino acids. For the CDR3, the DNA is TGCAGCGTAGCCGGGACCCAGGGGCTGCGGGCGGGGGGCTACACCTTC. Protein sequence: CSVAGTQGLRAGGYTF.

This clonotype was detected a few times. CDR3 DNA sequence: TGTGCCAGTAGGCCGGAGAATCAGCCCCAGCATTTT. It encodes CASRPENQPQHF. The rearrangement links TRBV19 to TRBJ1-5; D unclear. With 6 bases removed from V and 4 bases from J, the gap between germline ends came to 7 bases. The CDR3 contains 12 residues. Germline CDR1 reads LNHDA; CDR2 reads SQIVND (reference sequence).

The chain employs TRBV6-5 and TRBJ1-1; no clear D. CDR1 is MNHEY, CDR2 SVGAGI, per germline. V shed 4 bases and J shed 0 bases, with 12 bases lying between them. The CDR3 is 15 amino acids. CDR3 coding DNA: TGTGCCAGCAGTTTAATGGACGTTTTGAACACTGAAGCTTTCTTT. This sequence encodes CASSLMDVLNTEAFF.

There are many counts of this clonotype. The chain carries TRBV2 and TRBJ2-5; D is uncertain. CDR1 SNHLY and CDR2 FYNNEI come from the germline V gene. The CDR3 contains 14 residues. V lost 3 bases to trimming and J lost 2 bases, with 10 bases between them. The CDR3 DNA reads TGTGCCAGCAGTGAGAAGGGCCCACAAGAGACCCAGTACTTC. This sequence encodes CASSEKGPQETQYF. Together with reference TRBV2 and TRBJ2-5, the CDR3 gives the full variable domain: EPEVTQTPSHQVTQMGQEVILRCVPISNHLYFYWYRQILGQKVEFLVSFYNNEISEKSEIFDDQFSVERPDGSNFTLKIRSTKLEDSAMYFCASSEKGPQETQYFGPGTRLLVL.

The chain uses TRBV7-2 and TRBJ2-4; TRBD1 agrees at 9 bases. This CDR3 is 20 amino acids long. The V and J ends lost 5 bases and 1 base, in that order; junction bases with no gene match: 18. Germline-derived CDR1 and CDR2 are SGHTA and FQGNSA. CDR3 loop: CASSGVGQGLLRWAKNIQYF. The DNA for the CDR3 is TGTGCCAGCAGCGGAGTGGGACAGGGTTTGTTGCGTTGGGCCAAAAACATTCAGTACTTC. Based on the CDR3 plus reference TRBV7-2 and TRBJ2-4, the full variable domain is GAGVSQSPSNKVTEKGKDVELRCDPISGHTALYWYRQSLGQGLEFLIYFQGNSAPDKSGLPSDRFSAERTGGSVSTLTIQRTQQEDSAVYLCASSGVGQGLLRWAKNIQYFGAGTRLSVL.

This clonotype was observed a few times. The CDR3 DNA sequence: TGCAGTGCTAGAGACCCCTCAAAAAACATTCAGTACTTC. As protein: CSARDPSKNIQYF. The chain links TRBV20-1 to TRBJ2-4, with D hard to call. Trimming removed 0 bases at V and 4 bases at J, with 7 bases between. Germline CDR1 is DFQATT and CDR2 is SNEGSKA (reference sequence). CDR3 length equals 13 residues.

The chain's CDR3 is CASSEVEAQYF. CDR3 bases: TGTGCCAGCAGTGAAGTTGAAGCCCAGTACTTC. This rearrangement joins TRBV2 to TRBJ2-5; no clear D. Trimming took 1 base from V and 9 from J, leaving 6 bases between them. The CDR3 length is 11 residues. The V gene's germline CDR1 is SNHLY and CDR2 FYNNEI. Based on the CDR3 plus reference TRBV2 and TRBJ2-5, the full variable domain is EPEVTQTPSHQVTQMGQEVILRCVPISNHLYFYWYRQILGQKVEFLVSFYNNEISEKSEIFDDQFSVERPDGSNFTLKIRSTKLEDSAMYFCASSEVEAQYFGPGTRLLVL.

This clonotype was detected many times. The J gene is TRBJ2-7, the V gene TRBV7-9; perhaps TRBD1 as D (6 bases). Trimming removed 5 bases at V and 0 bases at J, with 11 bases between. The CDR3 has 14 amino acids. In germline, CDR1 is SEHNR, CDR2 FQNEAQ (reference sequence). This CDR3 reads CASSHRGHSYEQYF. CDR3 DNA: TGTGCCAGCAGCCATCGGGGACACTCCTACGAGCAGTACTTC.

This clonotype occurred many times. This chain links TRBV5-1 with TRBJ2-1, with 10 bases lining up with TRBD2. The junction had 8 bases not matched to a gene; V was cut back by 4 bases and J by 7 bases. The CDR3 covers 15 residues. The V gene's germline CDR1 is SGHRS and CDR2 YFSETQ. CDR3 amino acids: CASSRLAGAGNEQFF. CDR3 sequence (DNA): TGCGCCAGCAGCCGGCTAGCGGGAGCGGGAAATGAGCAGTTCTTC.

The chain links TRBV10-3 to TRBJ2-5, with D perhaps given as TRBD1 or TRBD2 (5 bases each). Germline V lookup: CDR1 ENHRY, CDR2 SYGVKD. The CDR3 extends over 14 amino acids. Deletions cut 7 bases from V and 4 bases from J, with 16 bases between. CDR3 sequence reads: CAINDGTMGETQYF. In DNA form, the CDR3 reads TGTGCCATCAATGACGGGACGATGGGAGAGACCCAGTACTTC.

V and J are TRBV5-1 and TRBJ2-7; a weak D match, TRBD1 (6 bases). The V gene's germline CDR1 is SGHRS and CDR2 YFSETQ. Trimming shortened V by 0 bases and J by 1 base, and 11 bases separated the two germline ends. This CDR3 is built from 15 residues. Here the CDR3 DNA reads TGCGCCAGCAGCTTGGGACACAGGGTATCCTACGAGCAGTACTTC. This sequence encodes CASSLGHRVSYEQYF.

This clonotype came up many times. V and J are TRBV7-2 and TRBJ1-2, with 7 bases fitting TRBD1. The V and J ends lost 1 base and 4 bases, in that order; junction bases with no gene match: 6. The CDR3 runs to 15 residues. CDR1 and CDR2 from the germline V gene are SGHTA and FQGNSA. CDR3 amino acids: CASSLVTGEFYGYTF. The CDR3 DNA reads as TGTGCCAGCAGCTTAGTAACAGGGGAATTCTATGGCTACACCTTC.